This TCR beta chain was sequenced in a study of T cell responses to AZD1222 COVID-19 vaccine. Study-wide points: Nearly half of the spike-specific TCRs reportedly recognize variant regions that carry no mutations.

Comments on this clone: As yet, its antigen is unknown.

Measured with immunoSEQ multiplex PCR; TCRdb has only the in-frame clones, and not every one. The profile shows more than 85,000 clones, 80% to 90% of them singletons. This clonotype originated in an adult in good health. This sample comprised peripheral blood, obtained on day 0 of AZD1222 vaccination.

The CDR3 DNA reads as TGTGCCACCAGTGATCCCCGGGACAGGTCCTACGAGCAGTACTTC. Amino acids: CATSDPRDRSYEQYF. The chain carries TRBV24-1 and TRBJ2-7; 8 nucleotides agree with TRBD1. This CDR3 has 15 residues. After removal of 3 bases from V and 1 base from J, the junction contained 4 bases not matched to a gene. CDR1 is KGHDR, CDR2 SFDVKD, per germline.